This is a list of T cell receptor beta chains from one sample in a study of chemoradiotherapy in HPV16-positive cancers. The data were produced by immunoSEQ multiplex PCR, yet TCRdb's version contains in-frame clones alone and is incomplete. The sample contains fewer than 1,500 clones, 85% to 95% of which appear only once. Sequencing used tumor tissue, obtained from a patient who underwent chemoradiotherapy. These receptor sequences come from a human donor with HPV-associated anogenital cancer. Each CDR3 is given with its conserved first and last residue. A D gene is named only where the DNA matches it firmly. Part of the rows lack a size; the others show once, few, many or a class for expanded clones.

clone_size: -
v_call: TRBV6-1
j_call: TRBJ2-1
d_call: TRBD2
cdr3_nt: TGTGCCAGCAGTGACGTCGGAAGGGCGGGAGATCTCTACAATGAGCAGTTCTTC
cdr3_aa: CASSDVGRAGDLYNEQFF

clone_size: -
v_call: TRBV10-3
j_call: TRBJ1-5
d_call: TRBD1
cdr3_nt: TGTGCCATCAGTGAGTCAGTCAGAACAGGGGAGCAGCCCCAGCATTTT
cdr3_aa: CAISESVRTGEQPQHF

clone_size: -
v_call: TRBV5-6
j_call: TRBJ2-2
d_call: -
cdr3_nt: TGTGCCAGCAGCTGGGGACAGAACACCGGGGAGCTGTTTTTT
cdr3_aa: CASSWGQNTGELFF

clone_size: -
v_call: TRBV29-1
j_call: TRBJ1-4
d_call: -
cdr3_nt: TGCAGCGTTGCCGGGGGGCTCTCGGGCGAAAAACTGTTTTTT
cdr3_aa: CSVAGGLSGEKLFF

clone_size: -
v_call: TRBV6-1
j_call: TRBJ2-3
d_call: TRBD2
cdr3_nt: TGTGCCAGCAGTGATGATCAAGTTAGCGGGAGGGGCACAGATACGCAGTATTTT
cdr3_aa: CASSDDQVSGRGTDTQYF

clone_size: -
v_call: TRBV9
j_call: TRBJ2-7
d_call: TRBD2
cdr3_nt: TGTGCCAGCAGCCCAGGGACTAGCGGGAGGGCAGACTTC
cdr3_aa: CASSPGTSGRADF

clone_size: -
v_call: TRBV27
j_call: TRBJ2-7
d_call: TRBD2
cdr3_nt: TGTGCCAGCAGTTTATACGGGGGGGCGTCCTACGAGCAGTACTTC
cdr3_aa: CASSLYGGASYEQYF

clone_size: -
v_call: TRBV13
j_call: TRBJ2-7
d_call: -
cdr3_nt: TGTGCCAGCAGCTTAGGCCAGGGGACCGACTACGAGCAGTACTTC
cdr3_aa: CASSLGQGTDYEQYF

clone_size: -
v_call: TRBV4-1
j_call: TRBJ2-5
d_call: -
cdr3_nt: TGCGCCAGCAGATCGGGAGTCCGGGCGGAGACCCAGTACTTC
cdr3_aa: CASRSGVRAETQYF

clone_size: -
v_call: TRBV10-3
j_call: TRBJ1-2
d_call: -
cdr3_nt: TGTGCCATCAGTGAGTTTTCCGATGGTTATGGCTACACCTTC
cdr3_aa: CAISEFSDGYGYTF

clone_size: -
v_call: TRBV6-5
j_call: TRBJ1-5
d_call: -
cdr3_nt: TGTGCCAGCAGCCCAGACAGTGGAAGTAATCAGCCCCAGCATTTT
cdr3_aa: CASSPDSGSNQPQHF

clone_size: -
v_call: TRBV12-1
j_call: TRBJ2-5
d_call: -
cdr3_nt: TGTGCCAGCAGCATCACAGGGGGCCAAGAGACCCAGTACTTC
cdr3_aa: CASSITGGQETQYF

clone_size: -
v_call: TRBV5-4
j_call: TRBJ2-5
d_call: -
cdr3_nt: TGTGCCAGCAGTGGGGGCGGCCGGGGGGAGACCCAGTACTTC
cdr3_aa: CASSGGGRGETQYF

clone_size: -
v_call: TRBV6-6
j_call: TRBJ1-5
d_call: -
cdr3_nt: TGTGCCAGCAGTTACCCCGGAGGGGCGGGCAATCAGCCCCAGCATTTT
cdr3_aa: CASSYPGGAGNQPQHF

clone_size: -
v_call: TRBV6-6
j_call: TRBJ2-3
d_call: -
cdr3_nt: TGTGCCAGCAGGGACTCAGCAGATACGCAGTATTTT
cdr3_aa: CASRDSADTQYF

clone_size: -
v_call: TRBV30
j_call: TRBJ1-1
d_call: -
cdr3_nt: TGTGCCTGGAGTCGCTCCCGGGGGACTGAAGCTTTCTTT
cdr3_aa: CAWSRSRGTEAFF

clone_size: once
v_call: TRBV7-2
j_call: TRBJ2-6
d_call: -
cdr3_nt: TGTGCCAGCAGCTTACTAGGGAGTGGGGCCAACGTCCTGACTTTC
cdr3_aa: CASSLLGSGANVLTF

clone_size: once
v_call: TRBV10-3
j_call: TRBJ2-7
d_call: -
cdr3_nt: TGTGCCTCGAAACCCCAGGGGAAATACAACGAGCAGTACTTC
cdr3_aa: CASKPQGKYNEQYF

clone_size: -
v_call: TRBV7-8
j_call: TRBJ1-1
d_call: -
cdr3_nt: TGTGCCAGCAGCTCGACCTGGGGGATCGGCACTGAAGCTTTCTTT
cdr3_aa: CASSSTWGIGTEAFF

clone_size: -
v_call: TRBV12-2
j_call: TRBJ2-5
d_call: -
cdr3_nt: TGTGCAAGTCGCTTCTTTCGGGGCACCCAGTACTTC
cdr3_aa: CASRFFRGTQYF

clone_size: -
v_call: TRBV11-2
j_call: TRBJ1-2
d_call: TRBD1
cdr3_nt: TGTGCCAGCAGCCCGGGACAGGGGAACTATGGCTACACCTTC
cdr3_aa: CASSPGQGNYGYTF

clone_size: -
v_call: TRBV9
j_call: TRBJ2-7
d_call: -
cdr3_nt: TGTGCCAGCAGCGCGACAGGCTACGAGCAGTACTTC
cdr3_aa: CASSATGYEQYF

clone_size: -
v_call: TRBV19
j_call: TRBJ1-1
d_call: -
cdr3_nt: TGTGCCAGTAGTTCCTCCCGTTGGGGGAACACTGAAGCTTTCTTT
cdr3_aa: CASSSSRWGNTEAFF

clone_size: -
v_call: TRBV19
j_call: TRBJ1-2
d_call: TRBD1
cdr3_nt: TGTGCCAGTAGTTCGCGACAGGGGGCTAACTATGGCTACACCTTC
cdr3_aa: CASSSRQGANYGYTF

clone_size: -
v_call: TRBV28
j_call: TRBJ1-4
d_call: -
cdr3_nt: TGTGCCAGCAGAATTTCACAGGGATCAACTAATGAAAAACTGTTTTTT
cdr3_aa: CASRISQGSTNEKLFF

clone_size: -
v_call: TRBV6-5
j_call: TRBJ2-3
d_call: -
cdr3_nt: TGTGCCAGCAGTTATAAGAACACAGATACGCAGTATTTT
cdr3_aa: CASSYKNTDTQYF

clone_size: once
v_call: TRBV30
j_call: TRBJ2-1
d_call: TRBD2
cdr3_nt: TGTGCCTGGAGTTTAGCGGGGGGGCCATACAATGAGCAGTTCTTC
cdr3_aa: CAWSLAGGPYNEQFF

clone_size: -
v_call: TRBV29-1
j_call: TRBJ2-3
d_call: -
cdr3_nt: TGCAGCGTAGTGCGGGGAACCCTTAGCACAGATACGCAGTATTTT
cdr3_aa: CSVVRGTLSTDTQYF

clone_size: -
v_call: TRBV5-1
j_call: TRBJ1-2
d_call: -
cdr3_nt: TGCGCCAGCAGCTCCGGCAGGAACTATGGCTACACCTTC
cdr3_aa: CASSSGRNYGYTF

clone_size: -
v_call: TRBV28
j_call: TRBJ2-3
d_call: TRBD2
cdr3_nt: TGTGCCAGCAGTTTACCAAAACTAGCGGGGGAAACAGATACGCAGTATTTT
cdr3_aa: CASSLPKLAGETDTQYF

clone_size: -
v_call: TRBV5-1
j_call: TRBJ2-7
d_call: -
cdr3_nt: TGCGCCAGCAGCTTCAAGGGGGGTCACTACGAGCAGTACTTC
cdr3_aa: CASSFKGGHYEQYF

clone_size: -
v_call: TRBV11-3
j_call: TRBJ1-5
d_call: -
cdr3_nt: TGTGCCAGCAGCCCGGACAATCCAAGGGGCAATCAGCCCCAGCATTTT
cdr3_aa: CASSPDNPRGNQPQHF

clone_size: -
v_call: TRBV29-1
j_call: TRBJ1-1
d_call: -
cdr3_nt: TGCAGCGTTGAGCCCCGGAACACTGAAGCTTTCTTT
cdr3_aa: CSVEPRNTEAFF

clone_size: -
v_call: TRBV1
j_call: TRBJ1-2
d_call: -
cdr3_nt: TGCACCAGCAGCCAAAAAATCAAAGGAACGCCGGGGGACTATGGCTACACCTTC
cdr3_aa: CTSSQKIKGTPGDYGYTF

clone_size: -
v_call: TRBV2
j_call: TRBJ2-7
d_call: -
cdr3_nt: TGTGCCAGCAGTGACCCAACAACAGCTTCCTACGAGCAGTACTTC
cdr3_aa: CASSDPTTASYEQYF

clone_size: -
v_call: TRBV25-1
j_call: TRBJ1-6
d_call: -
cdr3_nt: TGTGCCAGCAGTGATGTAGGGTACGGATCACCCCTCCACTTT
cdr3_aa: CASSDVGYGSPLHF

clone_size: -
v_call: TRBV6-1
j_call: TRBJ2-1
d_call: TRBD1
cdr3_nt: TGTGCCAGCAGTAGGGGGCGAGACAATGAGCAGTTCTTC
cdr3_aa: CASSRGRDNEQFF

clone_size: few
v_call: TRBV4-3
j_call: TRBJ2-6
d_call: -
cdr3_nt: TGCGCCAGCAGCCACCTAGCTACTGGGGCCAACGTCCTGACTTTC
cdr3_aa: CASSHLATGANVLTF

clone_size: once
v_call: TRBV5-6
j_call: TRBJ2-5
d_call: -
cdr3_nt: TGTGCCAGCAGCCAGACAGGAGGGGCCCAAGAGACCCAGTACTTC
cdr3_aa: CASSQTGGAQETQYF

clone_size: -
v_call: TRBV28
j_call: TRBJ2-7
d_call: -
cdr3_nt: TGTGCCAGCACCGGGGAGACACCCAGTACTAACGAGCAGTACTTC
cdr3_aa: CASTGETPSTNEQYF

clone_size: -
v_call: TRBV28
j_call: TRBJ1-1
d_call: -
cdr3_nt: TGTGCCAGCAGTTTAGAGGTTAACACTGAAGCTTTCTTT
cdr3_aa: CASSLEVNTEAFF

clone_size: once
v_call: TRBV6-4
j_call: TRBJ2-3
d_call: -
cdr3_nt: TGTGCCAGCAGTGAGAGAACTAGCACAGATACGCAGTATTTT
cdr3_aa: CASSERTSTDTQYF

clone_size: -
v_call: TRBV28
j_call: TRBJ1-2
d_call: -
cdr3_nt: TGTGCCGTCAACCCCAACGGCATCTATGGCTACACCTTC
cdr3_aa: CAVNPNGIYGYTF

clone_size: -
v_call: TRBV7-2
j_call: TRBJ1-3
d_call: -
cdr3_nt: TGTGCCAGCAGCTTAGCTTCGTTGGCTTCTGGAAACACCATATATTTT
cdr3_aa: CASSLASLASGNTIYF

clone_size: -
v_call: TRBV18
j_call: TRBJ1-5
d_call: -
cdr3_nt: TGTGCCAGCTCGGTCGAGTACGGCCAACAGCCCCAGCATTTT
cdr3_aa: CASSVEYGQQPQHF

clone_size: -
v_call: TRBV7-2
j_call: TRBJ2-7
d_call: TRBD1
cdr3_nt: TGTGCCAGCAGCTTGGACAGGGCTTACGAGCAGTACTTC
cdr3_aa: CASSLDRAYEQYF

clone_size: -
v_call: TRBV29-1
j_call: TRBJ1-3
d_call: -
cdr3_nt: TGCAGCGTTGAATCTGACAGAAACACCATATATTTT
cdr3_aa: CSVESDRNTIYF

clone_size: -
v_call: TRBV11-2
j_call: TRBJ2-1
d_call: TRBD1
cdr3_nt: TGTGCCACCGGACGGGACAGGGGGAGATATGAGCAGTTCTTC
cdr3_aa: CATGRDRGRYEQFF

clone_size: -
v_call: TRBV6-5
j_call: TRBJ1-2
d_call: TRBD1
cdr3_nt: TGTGCCAGCCAAGACAGGGGGCGGGGTGGCTACACCTTC
cdr3_aa: CASQDRGRGGYTF

clone_size: -
v_call: TRBV28
j_call: TRBJ1-3
d_call: -
cdr3_nt: TGTGCCAGCCACACCGGCTCTGGAAACACCATATATTTT
cdr3_aa: CASHTGSGNTIYF